This is a list of T cell receptor beta chains from one sample in a study of OX40 agonist ivuxolimab in advanced cancers. Data came from immunoSEQ multiplex PCR; TCRdb stores just in-frame clones and leaves some out. Of about 100,000 clones in the sample, around nine tenths are singletons; the top ten hold about 0.15%. The sequencing used CD4+ or CD8+ T cells sorted from blood, collected in a trial of the OX40 agonist ivuxolimab. The receptors stem from an adult with an advanced solid tumor such as melanoma, head and neck, liver or kidney cancer. The CDR3 runs from the conserved cysteine through the conserved F or W. A D gene is named only where the DNA matches it firmly. Size is stated for part of the rows, as once, few or many counts, or as a class when the clone is expanded.

>16|TRBV19|NA|NA|TRBJ2-7
TGTGCCAGTTCCAAACGTCCCGGGACAACTTCCTACGAGCAGTACTTC
CASSKRPGTTSYEQYF
>16|TRBV6-5|NA|NA|TRBJ1-1
TGTGCCAGCAGTTACTCGATTGATAAGGCTGACACTGAAGCTTTCTTT
CASSYSIDKADTEAFF
>16|TRBV10-3|TRBD2|NA|TRBJ2-1
TGTGCCATCAGTGCCGGGACTAGCGGGAGCGGCAATGAGCAGTTCTTC
CAISAGTSGSGNEQFF
>13|TRBV11-1|NA|NA|TRBJ1-1
TGTGCCAGCAGTCCTAGGGGTCTGGCTGAAGCTTTCTTT
CASSPRGLAEAFF
>16|TRBV5-1|NA|NA|TRBJ2-4
TGCGCCAGCAGCTTGGAGGCGGGTTTGGGCAAAAACATTCAGTACTTC
CASSLEAGLGKNIQYF
>15|TRBV30|TRBD1|NA|TRBJ1-1
TGTGCCTGGAGTTCGTTCAGGGGGGGTAACACTGAAGCTTTCTTT
CAWSSFRGGNTEAFF
>13|TRBV5-1|NA|NA|TRBJ2-3
TGCGCCAGCGCTGGGGGGAGGTCAGATACGCAGTATTTT
CASAGGRSDTQYF
>15|TRBV6-5|NA|medium-sized|TRBJ2-7
TGTGCCAGCAGTAACATTAGGCCCGGACTCTACGAGCAGTACTTC
CASSNIRPGLYEQYF
>13|TRBV15|TRBD1|NA|TRBJ1-2
TGTGCCACCCCCTCCAGGGGGAACTATGGCTACACCTTC
CATPSRGNYGYTF
>13|TRBV5-1|NA|NA|TRBJ2-1
TGCGCCAGCAGCTTGCCTAGTAAGAATGAGCAGTTCTTC
CASSLPSKNEQFF
>15|TRBV5-4|NA|NA|TRBJ1-4
TGTGCCAGCAGCTTGGGGGCCACAGGCCCTGGGAAACTGTTTTTT
CASSLGATGPGKLFF
>15|TRBV7-9|TRBD2|NA|TRBJ2-5
TGTGCCAGCAGCTTTACTAGCGGGGGGGCTGAGACCCAGTACTTC
CASSFTSGGAETQYF
>15|TRBV19|TRBD1|few|TRBJ1-2
TGTGCCAGTAGTATACAGGGGGCGTCCGTCAGGGGCTACACCTTC
CASSIQGASVRGYTF
>15|TRBV5-1|NA|NA|TRBJ2-2
TGCGCCAGCAGCCCGCAGGACCCGAACACCGGGGAGCTGTTTTTT
CASSPQDPNTGELFF
>14|TRBV10-1|NA|NA|TRBJ1-2
TGCGCCAGCAGTGAACCGCCAGCTAACTATGGCTACACCTTC
CASSEPPANYGYTF
>15|TRBV28|TRBD1|NA|TRBJ1-4
TGTGCCAGCAGTTTACCGACAGGGAACGGAGAAAAACTGTTTTTT
CASSLPTGNGEKLFF
>12|TRBV29-1|NA|once|TRBJ2-2
TGCAGCGTTAATCTAGGCACCGGGGAGCTGTTTTTT
CSVNLGTGELFF
>15|TRBV5-1|TRBD2|NA|TRBJ2-3
TGCGCCAGCAGCTTGGACGGGACTAGCCTCAGGGCGCAGTATTTT
CASSLDGTSLRAQYF
>13|TRBV18|NA|NA|TRBJ2-7
TGTGCCAGCTCACCACCGGGGAGAGAGGAGCAGTACTTC
CASSPPGREEQYF
>17|TRBV27|TRBD1|NA|TRBJ2-3
TGTGCCAGCAGTTTACCCCCGCTCAGGGGGCTGTCAGATACGCAGTATTTT
CASSLPPLRGLSDTQYF
>15|TRBV18|NA|NA|TRBJ2-1
TGTGCCAGCTCACCGGACTCAACCCAGTTCAATGAGCAGTTCTTC
CASSPDSTQFNEQFF
>15|TRBV19|TRBD1|NA|TRBJ2-7
TGTGCCAGTAGTATAAGGACAGGGGTTCCCTCCGAGCAGTACTTC
CASSIRTGVPSEQYF
>15|TRBV28|TRBD2|NA|TRBJ2-7
TGTGCCAGCAGTTTAATGGGGGGGAGCTCCTACGAGCAGTACTTC
CASSLMGGSSYEQYF
>10|TRBV19|NA|NA|TRBJ2-1
TGTGCCAGTGCAGGGAATGAGCAGTTCTTC
CASAGNEQFF
>11|TRBV6-6|NA|NA|TRBJ2-7
TGTGCCAGCAGTTATCTGGAGGACCAGTACTTC
CASSYLEDQYF
>13|TRBV2|NA|NA|TRBJ2-5
TGTGCCAGCAAAGGCCAGGCGGCTGAGACCCAGTACTTC
CASKGQAAETQYF
>14|TRBV27|NA|few|TRBJ1-5
TGTGCCAGCAGTTCCAGAAATAGGAATCAGCCCCAGCATTTT
CASSSRNRNQPQHF
>14|TRBV15|TRBD1|NA|TRBJ2-5
TGTGCCACCAGCACAGACGCAGGGGGCAAGACCCAGTACTTC
CATSTDAGGKTQYF
>17|TRBV5-1|TRBD2|NA|TRBJ2-2
TGCGCCAGCAGCTCGATGCTAGCGGGAGGATACACCGGGGAGCTGTTTTTT
CASSSMLAGGYTGELFF
>15|TRBV5-6|NA|once|TRBJ1-3
TGTGCCAGCAGCTTGGTGGGGGACTCTGGAAACACCATATATTTT
CASSLVGDSGNTIYF
>13|TRBV6-1|TRBD1|NA|TRBJ2-7
TGTGCCAGCAGACACGGGACAGCCTACGAGCAGTACTTC
CASRHGTAYEQYF
>14|TRBV27|TRBD2|NA|TRBJ2-1
TGTGCCAGCAGTGTGGGACTAGCGGGAAACGAGCAGTTCTTC
CASSVGLAGNEQFF
>15|TRBV5-1|TRBD2|NA|TRBJ2-7
TGCGCCAGCAGGGCTGGGACTATCTTCCCCGGCGAGCAGTACTTC
CASRAGTIFPGEQYF
>13|TRBV6-1|TRBD1|NA|TRBJ1-5
TGTGCCAGTCTCATGACAGGGAATCAGCCCCAGCATTTT
CASLMTGNQPQHF
>13|TRBV5-1|NA|NA|TRBJ1-1
TGCGCCAGCAGCTGGGGTCAGAACACTGAAGCTTTCTTT
CASSWGQNTEAFF
>15|TRBV10-3|NA|NA|TRBJ2-6
TGTGCCATTCAGGGAGGTTTCTCTGGGGCCAACGTCCTGACTTTC
CAIQGGFSGANVLTF
>13|TRBV6-1|TRBD1|NA|TRBJ2-5
TGTGCCAGCAGTACGACAGGGGTCTTGACCCAGTACTTC
CASSTTGVLTQYF
>12|TRBV27|NA|NA|TRBJ2-1
TGTGCCAGCAGTTTAGGGCCCGATGAGCAGTTCTTC
CASSLGPDEQFF
>18|TRBV27|TRBD1|NA|TRBJ2-6
TGTGCCAGCAGTTTATCCGTCGACAGGGTCTCTGGGGCCAACGTCCTGACTTTC
CASSLSVDRVSGANVLTF
>15|TRBV5-8|NA|NA|TRBJ2-2
TGTGCCAGCAGCTTAAACACACCGAACACCGGGGAGCTGTTTTTT
CASSLNTPNTGELFF
>14|TRBV16|NA|NA|TRBJ2-1
TGTGCCAGCAGCCGTTTGCAGGGTAGGAATGAGCAGTTCTTC
CASSRLQGRNEQFF
>14|TRBV9|NA|NA|TRBJ2-5
TGTGCCAGCAGCGCGGGTGTGTACCAAGAGACCCAGTACTTC
CASSAGVYQETQYF
>15|TRBV12-5|TRBD1|few|TRBJ2-3
TGTGCTAGTGGTTCTGGACAGGGGGCGAGAGATACGCAGTATTTT
CASGSGQGARDTQYF
>17|TRBV7-2|TRBD2|once|TRBJ2-3
TGTGCCAGCAGCTCGGGACTAGCGGGAGTAGTTTTAGATACGCAGTATTTT
CASSSGLAGVVLDTQYF
>13|TRBV6-5|NA|NA|TRBJ1-2
TGTGCCAGCAGTTACATCCCTAACTATGGCTACACCTTC
CASSYIPNYGYTF
>15|TRBV7-6|TRBD1|NA|TRBJ1-4
TGTGCCAGCAGCGCTAACAGGGGGCCTAATGAAAAACTGTTTTTT
CASSANRGPNEKLFF
>13|TRBV4-1|NA|NA|TRBJ1-5
TGCGCCAGCAGCCCAGTAGTCAATCAGCCCCAGCATTTT
CASSPVVNQPQHF
>11|TRBV2|NA|NA|TRBJ2-7
TGTGCCAGCAGGGCGAGGGACGAGCAGTACTTC
CASRARDEQYF
>19|TRBV12-5|NA|NA|TRBJ1-1
TGTGCTAGTGGCCGAGTTTATCCTCAACAGGGACTCAGGAACACTGAAGCTTTCTTT
CASGRVYPQQGLRNTEAFF
>11|TRBV25-1|NA|NA|TRBJ1-1
TGTGCCAGCAGGGAGGAATCGGAAGCTTTCTTT
CASREESEAFF
>18|TRBV30|TRBD2|NA|TRBJ2-5
TGTGCCTGGAGTGCTCCAACTAGCGGGGGACCATGGGGAGAGACCCAGTACTTC
CAWSAPTSGGPWGETQYF
>17|TRBV27|TRBD2|once|TRBJ2-1
TGTGCCAGCAGTTTTTTTGGACTAGCGGACTCCTACAATGAGCAGTTCTTC
CASSFFGLADSYNEQFF
>16|TRBV6-1|NA|few|TRBJ1-3
TGTGCCAGCAGTGAAGCTTGGGGGAACTCTGGAAACACCATATATTTT
CASSEAWGNSGNTIYF
>13|TRBV6-1|NA|NA|TRBJ1-2
TGTGCCAGCATTAAACAGGCTGGTGAGGGCTACACCTTC
CASIKQAGEGYTF